This section outlines one TCR beta chain sequence together with its context. The antigen is unknown. This sample is drawn from a study of CD8 T cells in ankylosing spondylitis. Study results and limitations: Blood of patients with ankylosing spondylitis appeared to be characterized by a TCR beta motif of about 8 highly homologous variants.

The CDR3 runs to 13 residues. Trimming stripped 1 base from V and 7 bases from J, with 8 bases between. Germline loops: CDR1 SGHDN, CDR2 FVKESK. For TCR beta, libraries came from quantitative 5'-RACE with molecular barcodes. TCRdb reanalysed the 5' RACE reads using MiXCR and keeps one entry per CDR3 protein. Of 250,000 to 350,000 distinct CDR3 sequences listed, 20% are singletons. The sequenced material came from blood, either unsorted or a sorted T cell fraction (not recorded which). The clonotype was recovered from a female donor with ankylosing spondylitis or in good health (not recorded which). The chain joins TRBV14 to TRBJ2-1, with D unresolved. The CDR3, as DNA: TGTGCCAGCAGCCAAGTTCGTGGGAATGAGCAGTTCTTC. Amino acid sequence: CASSQVRGNEQFF.